The subject of this entry is one T cell receptor beta chain. CDR1 and CDR2 (germline): LGHDT, YNNKEL (reference sequence). J gave up 6 bases and V 1 base, and 16 bases lay outside the gene matches. The CDR3 sequence is 18 residues long. Using immunoSEQ multiplex PCR, the repertoire was profiled, and TCRdb retains in-frame clones only, with some absent. Altogether 270,000 or so clones are present, approximately 87% being singletons, with the ten largest covering roughly 12%. The source of the sample is a study of blood T cell repertoires in COVID-19. Background on the study: PBMCs, B-cell-depleted T cells, or T cells provided the cDNA or gDNA that made up the material.

The sequence derives from a woman under 40 with COVID-19, enrolled during active disease. The sequenced material came from peripheral blood. The chain is built from TRBV3-1 (or the pseudogene TRBV3-2) and TRBJ2-3; 7 nucleotides match TRBD2. CDR3 amino acids: CASSQAISGVPGEDTQYF. CDR3 nucleotide sequence: TGTGCCAGCAGCCAAGCAATAAGCGGGGTGCCCGGGGAGGATACGCAGTATTTT.